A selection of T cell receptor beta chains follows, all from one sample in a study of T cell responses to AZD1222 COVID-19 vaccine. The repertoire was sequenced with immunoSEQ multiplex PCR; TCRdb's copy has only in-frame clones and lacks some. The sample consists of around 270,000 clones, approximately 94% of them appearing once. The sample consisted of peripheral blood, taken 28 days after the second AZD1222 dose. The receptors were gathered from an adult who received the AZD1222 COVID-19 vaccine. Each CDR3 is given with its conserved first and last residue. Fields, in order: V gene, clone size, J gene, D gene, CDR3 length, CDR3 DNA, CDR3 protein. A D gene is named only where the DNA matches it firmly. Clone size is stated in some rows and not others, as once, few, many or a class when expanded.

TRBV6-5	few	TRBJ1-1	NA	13	TGTGCCAGCGAGGGGGGAGGAAACACTGAAGCTTTCTTT	CASEGGGNTEAFF
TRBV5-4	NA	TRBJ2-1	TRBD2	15	TGTGCCAGCAGCTTGGTCCAGCGGGGGGGCCATGAGCAGTTCTTC	CASSLVQRGGHEQFF
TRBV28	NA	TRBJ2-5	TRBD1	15	TGTGCCAGCAGTTTAGGAGGACAGGGGGCACAGACCCAGTACTTC	CASSLGGQGAQTQYF
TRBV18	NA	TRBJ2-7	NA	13	TGTGCCAGCTCTCGGGGATCGTCCTACGAGCAGTACTTC	CASSRGSSYEQYF
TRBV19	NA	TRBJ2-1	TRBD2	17	TGTGCCAGTAACCCCCGGGTGAGCGGGAGGGTCCACAATGAGCAGTTCTTC	CASNPRVSGRVHNEQFF
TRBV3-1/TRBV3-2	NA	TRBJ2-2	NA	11	TGTGCCAGCAGGAATTCCGGGGAGCTGTTTTTT	CASRNSGELFF
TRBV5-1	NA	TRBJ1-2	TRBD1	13	TGCGCCAGCGGGGGGACAGGCGGCTATGGCTACACCTTC	CASGGTGGYGYTF
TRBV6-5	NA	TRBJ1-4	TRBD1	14	TGTGCCAGCAGTTATGGGACAGGGGTTGAAAAACTGTTTTTT	CASSYGTGVEKLFF
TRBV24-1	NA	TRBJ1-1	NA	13	TGTGCCACCAGTGATTCTGGGAACACTGAAGCTTTCTTT	CATSDSGNTEAFF
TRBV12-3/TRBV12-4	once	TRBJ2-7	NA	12	TGTGCCAGCAGTTTAATATGGGACGAGCAGTACTTC	CASSLIWDEQYF
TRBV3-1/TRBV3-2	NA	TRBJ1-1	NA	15	TGTGCCAGCAGCCAAGACGGACGGCTTAACACTGAAGCTTTCTTT	CASSQDGRLNTEAFF
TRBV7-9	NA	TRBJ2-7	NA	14	TGTGCCAGCAGCCCATATGGCAACTCCTACGAGCAGTACTTC	CASSPYGNSYEQYF
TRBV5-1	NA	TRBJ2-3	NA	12	TGCGCCAGCAGCTTGAAAACAGATACGCAGTATTTT	CASSLKTDTQYF
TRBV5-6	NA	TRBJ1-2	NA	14	TGTGCCAGCAGCTTGTTAGGCGGAGACTATGGCTACACCTTC	CASSLLGGDYGYTF
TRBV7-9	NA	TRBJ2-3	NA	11	TGTGCCAGCGTCACGACAGATACGCAGTATTTT	CASVTTDTQYF
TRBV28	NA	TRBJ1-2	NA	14	TGTGCCAGCAGAAACGCGCAGCCTAGGGACGGCTACACCTTC	CASRNAQPRDGYTF
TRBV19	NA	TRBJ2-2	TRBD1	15	TGTGCCAGTAGTACCGGGACAGCGAACACCGGGGAGCTGTTTTTT	CASSTGTANTGELFF
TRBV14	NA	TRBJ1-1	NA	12	TGTGCCCGAGGGCAGGGCTGCACTGAAGCTTTCTTT	CARGQGCTEAFF
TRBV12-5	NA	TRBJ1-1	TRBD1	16	TGTGCTAGTGGTTTGGTACTGGGACAGGGGAACACTGAAGCTTTCTTT	CASGLVLGQGNTEAFF
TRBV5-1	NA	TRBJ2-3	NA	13	TGCGCCAGCAGCACGGACGGGACAGATACGCAGTATTTT	CASSTDGTDTQYF
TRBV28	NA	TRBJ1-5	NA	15	TGTGCCAGCAGTTTCCAGCCCCACGGGAGGAAGCCCCAGCATTTT	CASSFQPHGRKPQHF
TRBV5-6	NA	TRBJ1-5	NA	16	TGTGCCAGCAGCTTCGGCTGGGTGGGGGGGAATCAGCCCCAGCATTTT	CASSFGWVGGNQPQHF
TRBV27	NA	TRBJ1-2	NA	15	TGTGCCAGCAGTTTAGGTTCAGGGCCCAACTATGGCTACACCTTC	CASSLGSGPNYGYTF
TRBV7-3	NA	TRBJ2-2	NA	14	TGTGCCAGCAGCTTAAGTATGAACACCGGGGAGCTGTTTTTT	CASSLSMNTGELFF